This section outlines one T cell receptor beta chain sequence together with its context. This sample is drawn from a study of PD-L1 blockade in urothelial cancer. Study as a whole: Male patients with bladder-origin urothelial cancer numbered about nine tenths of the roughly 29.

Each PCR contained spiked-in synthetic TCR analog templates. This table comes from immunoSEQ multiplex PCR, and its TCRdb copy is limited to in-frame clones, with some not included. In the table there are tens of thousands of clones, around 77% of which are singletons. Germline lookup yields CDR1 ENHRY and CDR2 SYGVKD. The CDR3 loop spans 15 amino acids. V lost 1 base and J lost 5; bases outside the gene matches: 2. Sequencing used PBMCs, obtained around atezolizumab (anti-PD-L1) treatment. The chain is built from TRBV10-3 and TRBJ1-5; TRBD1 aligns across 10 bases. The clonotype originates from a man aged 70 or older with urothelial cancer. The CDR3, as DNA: TGTGCCATCAGTGAGTGGGGGACAGGGGATCAGCCCCAGCATTTT. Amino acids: CAISEWGTGDQPQHF.